The T cell receptor beta chain under discussion was sequenced for a study of shared clonotypes between healthy human individuals. Study observations and caveats: Among the subsets, naive ones generally showed larger estimated richness than memory ones.

Naive CD8 populations comprised CD45RO-negative cells positively selected for CCR7, excluding terminally differentiated effector memory CD45RA+ cells. For every subset, genomic DNA was evenly distributed across several immunoSEQ plates. How the authors handled the data: ImmunoSEQ supplied junction-only sequences lacking quality scores, so filtering was different. TCRdb's table, derived via immunoSEQ multiplex PCR, lists solely in-frame clones and lacks some. V, J and clone size derive from that table, while D and trimming were established from the DNA sequence. The data contain roughly 2.1 million clones, approximately 94% of them singletons. Looked up from germline, CDR1 is MNHNY and CDR2 is SVGAGI (reference sequence). V lost 2 bases and J 3 bases, leaving 11 bases between the germline ends. The CDR3 contains 14 residues. As for this clone: Its antigen is unidentified.

What was sequenced was naive CD8+ T cells from PBMCs. The clonotype comes from a man aged 18 to 30 in good health. Some clones in this sample may be carry-over from other donors' samples. J is TRBJ2-7 and V is TRBV6-6; perhaps D is TRBD1 or TRBD2 (5 bases each). This CDR3 reads CASSYLGRGYEQYF. CDR3 bases: TGTGCCAGCAGTTACCTGGGACGGGGCTACGAGCAGTACTTC.